This T cell receptor beta chain originates from a study of T cells in localized non-small cell lung cancer. General study findings and limits: For the top 100 tumor clones, a median about 50 also appeared in adjacent lung. Those with higher blood T cell density had longer overall survival. Heterogeneity remains possible, as sequencing covered one tumor region only. Uninvolved adjacent lung had higher T cell clonality than tumor and all other tissues.

Points on this clone: Its antigen is not identified.

Sequencing used immunoSEQ multiplex PCR; TCRdb keeps in-frame clones, though not all of them. Among over 40,000 clones, 88% were seen once, and the ten largest hold roughly 2.7%. CDR3 length equals 15 residues. Germline V gene sequence: CDR1 SGHRS, CDR2 YFSETQ. Deletions cut 9 bases from V and 5 bases from J, with 20 bases between. The receptor's source is a female donor older than 55 with stage I squamous cell lung carcinoma. This specimen consisted of peripheral blood, obtained before any cancer treatment. V and J are TRBV5-1 and TRBJ2-2, with D uncertain. The CDR3 DNA reads TGCGCCACCGCCGCTAAGACGGCCGAGACCGGGGAGCTGTTTTTT. Protein: CATAAKTAETGELFF.